This TCR beta chain was sequenced in a study of OX40 agonist ivuxolimab in advanced cancers. Study at large: The mean age was 60 years, ranging from about 20 to 79, with around four fifths of participants male.

This table comes from immunoSEQ multiplex PCR, and its TCRdb copy is limited to in-frame clones, with some not included. The sample shows under 20,000 clones, around 70% of them seen only once. This clone has only a few counts. The V gene's germline CDR1 is SGHVS and CDR2 FNYEAQ. The CDR3 covers 13 residues. V shed 8 bases, J shed 1 base, and the junction held 2 bases outside the gene matches. This clonotype originated in an adult with an advanced solid tumor such as melanoma, head and neck, liver or kidney cancer. This chain links TRBV7-6 with TRBJ2-7, with TRBD1 matching over 10 bases. This sample comprised CD4+ or CD8+ T cells sorted from blood, obtained in a trial of the OX40 agonist ivuxolimab. The CDR3 reads CASGQGGSYEQYF. The CDR3 DNA follows: TGTGCCAGCGGACAGGGGGGGTCCTACGAGCAGTACTTC. Together with reference TRBV7-6 and TRBJ2-7, the CDR3 gives the full variable domain: GAGVSQSPRYKVTKRGQDVALRCDPISGHVSLYWYRQALGQGPEFLTYFNYEAQQDKSGLPNDRFSAERPEGSISTLTIQRTEQRDSAMYRCASGQGGSYEQYFGPGTRLTVT.